These 30 T cell receptor beta chains share one sample of origin, sequenced in a study of T cell responses to AZD1222 COVID-19 vaccine. Clones were read by immunoSEQ multiplex PCR, and TCRdb kept only the in-frame ones, dropping some. The repertoire holds roughly 140,000 clones, with 70% to 90% as singletons. The specimen comprised peripheral blood, sampled on day 0 of AZD1222 vaccination. These receptors were obtained from an adult in good health.

The chain employs TRBV30 and TRBJ2-2; no clear D. The CDR3 has 11 residues. V dropped 5 bases and J dropped 3 bases, with 4 bases sitting between them. The germline V gene encodes CDR1 GTSNPN and CDR2 SVGIG (reference sequence). This chain's CDR3 is CAWGDTGELFF. CDR3 sequence (DNA): TGTGCCTGGGGGGACACCGGGGAGCTGTTTTTT.

The chain joins TRBV5-1 to TRBJ2-1; D may be TRBD2 (6 bases). From germline, CDR1 is SGHRS and CDR2 YFSETQ. Trimming stripped 0 bases from V and 0 bases from J, with 13 bases between. The CDR3 totals 17 residues. CDR3: CASSLVAGTSSYNEQFF. CDR3 bases: TGCGCCAGCAGCTTGGTTGCGGGGACGAGCTCCTACAATGAGCAGTTCTTC.

The chain uses TRBV27 and TRBJ1-1, with D hard to call. This CDR3 spans 12 amino acids. Deletions cut 5 bases from V and 4 bases from J, with 8 bases between. CDR1 and CDR2 (germline): MNHEY, SMNVEV (reference sequence). CDR3 amino acids: CASSRSGTEAFF. The CDR3 DNA reads as TGTGCCAGCAGTCGAAGCGGCACTGAAGCTTTCTTT.

This chain joins TRBV6-5 and TRBJ2-7; TRBD1 matches at 9 bases. Germline V gene lookup returns CDR1 MNHEY and CDR2 SVGAGI. Losses at the gene ends were 8 bases for V and 3 bases for J; bases not matched to a gene: 2. The CDR3 has 12 residues. The CDR3 DNA reads as TGTGCCAGCTGGGGACAGGGCTACGAGCAGTACTTC. Protein sequence: CASWGQGYEQYF.

This chain connects TRBV7-8 to TRBJ2-1, with a weak D call TRBD1 (5 bases). This CDR3 is 13 amino acids long. Deletions cut 1 base from V and 9 bases from J, with 10 bases between. CDR1 and CDR2 from the germline V gene are SGHVS and FQNEAQ. The CDR3 DNA follows: TGTGCCAGCAGCTTAGACAGGATCGGTGAGCAGTTCTTC. The encoded protein is CASSLDRIGEQFF.

The V gene is TRBV14, the J gene TRBJ2-1, with D unclear. CDR3 length equals 12 residues. The germline V gene has CDR1 SGHDN and CDR2 FVKESK. Between the trimmed V and J ends, which lost 3 bases and 4 bases, there was a span of 4 bases. The CDR3 spells CASSQGYNEQFF. CDR3 nucleotide sequence: TGTGCCAGCAGCCAGGGTTACAATGAGCAGTTCTTC.

V is TRBV29-1 and J is TRBJ2-2; D may be TRBD2 (6 bases). The V and J ends lost 4 bases and 5 bases respectively, with 11 bases between them. Germline loops: CDR1 SQVTM, CDR2 ANQGSEA. The length of the CDR3 is 13 residues. Here the CDR3 DNA reads TGCAGCGTTGCCCTGGGGAGGACCGGGGAGCTGTTTTTT. Translating it yields CSVALGRTGELFF.

This sequence joins TRBV4-2 and TRBJ2-7; 8 nucleotides match TRBD2. CDR3 length: 16 amino acids. Germline loops: CDR1 LGHNA, CDR2 YNFKEQ. V trimming: 1 base; J trimming: 2 bases; junction bases outside the gene matches: 7. The CDR3 sequence is CASSQASLAGTYEQYF. The CDR3 DNA sequence: TGTGCCAGCAGCCAAGCAAGCCTAGCGGGTACCTACGAGCAGTACTTC.

V gene TRBV13 combines with J gene TRBJ2-1; 7 bases fit TRBD1. V lost 4 bases, J lost 3 bases, and 6 bases stayed unmatched. CDR3 length: 15 residues. Germline CDR1 reads PRHDT; CDR2 reads FYEKMQ (reference sequence). In DNA form, the CDR3 reads TGTGCCAGCAGCTCCGGGACAGCACTCTACAATGAGCAGTTCTTC. It encodes CASSSGTALYNEQFF.

This chain uses TRBV7-8 with TRBJ1-6; TRBD1 matches at 7 bases. The germline gives CDR1 SGHVS, CDR2 FQNEAQ. V lost 4 bases, J lost 8 bases, and 8 bases stayed unmatched. The CDR3 contains 15 residues. CDR3 sequence: CASSSLTGNHSPLHF. Written as DNA, the CDR3 is TGTGCCAGCAGCTCCTTGACAGGGAATCATTCACCCCTCCACTTT.

V is TRBV7-2 and J is TRBJ1-2; no clear D. The germline V gene encodes CDR1 SGHTA and CDR2 FQGNSA. The CDR3 totals 13 residues. Trimming pared 0 bases from V and 8 bases from J, leaving 10 bases between. CDR3 amino acids: CASSLARMGGYTF. DNA of the CDR3: TGTGCCAGCAGCTTAGCCAGGATGGGAGGCTACACCTTC.

V usage is TRBV11-3 and J usage is TRBJ2-7; D is unclear. This CDR3 is built from 12 residues. Trimming removed 0 bases at V and 6 bases at J, with 6 bases between. The germline CDR1 and CDR2 sequences are SGHNT and YENEEA. DNA of the CDR3: TGTGCCAGCAGCTTAGAGACGACCGAGCAGTACTTC. The encoded protein is CASSLETTEQYF. The full variable domain, with the rest looked up from reference TRBV11-3 and TRBJ2-7, is EAGVVQSPRYKIIEKKQPVAFWCNPISGHNTLYWYLQNLGQGPELLIRYENEEAVDDSQLPKDRFSAERLKGVDSTLKIQPAELGDSAVYLCASSLETTEQYFGPGTRLTVT.

This chain joins TRBV9 and TRBJ1-2; a possible D gene is TRBD1 (6 bases). This CDR3 comprises 14 residues. V gave up 3 bases and J gave up 8 bases, with 17 bases separating them. Germline assignment: CDR1 SGDLS and CDR2 YYNGEE. This CDR3 is CASSGQNRAGGYTF. CDR3 bases: TGTGCCAGCAGCGGACAGAACAGGGCGGGCGGCTACACCTTC.

This chain connects TRBV5-8 to TRBJ1-5; TRBD1 agrees at 7 bases. J was trimmed by 5 bases and V by 4 bases; bases with no gene match: 6. Germline values: CDR1 SGHTS, CDR2 YDEGEE. The CDR3 is 14 amino acids. CDR3 sequence (DNA): TGTGCCAGCAGCCTAGACAGGGAGTATCAGCCCCAGCATTTT. This codes for CASSLDREYQPQHF.

The gene calls are TRBV19 and TRBJ1-2, with 8 bases matching TRBD1. CDR3 size: 15 residues. Looked up from germline, CDR1 is LNHDA and CDR2 is SQIVND (reference sequence). The ends lost 6 bases at V and 6 bases at J; junction bases unmatched: 12. This chain's CDR3 is CASRILGTTGDGYTF. In DNA form, the CDR3 reads TGTGCCAGTAGGATACTCGGTACGACAGGGGATGGCTACACCTTC.

V gene TRBV15 combines with J gene TRBJ2-2; TRBD2 aligns across 12 bases. CDR3 length: 17 amino acids. Trimming cost V 2 bases and J 7 bases; bases outside gene matches: 8. Germline CDR1 LNHNV, CDR2 YYDKDF (reference sequence). The CDR3 here is CATSRTTTSGRIGELFF. The CDR3 nucleotides are TGTGCCACCAGCAGAACCACTACTAGCGGGAGGATCGGGGAGCTGTTTTTT.

The chain recombines TRBV3-1 (or the pseudogene TRBV3-2) with TRBJ1-3; TRBD1 aligns across 9 bases. The V segment lost 4 bases and the J segment 4 bases; nucleotides outside the gene matches: 2. This CDR3 contains 14 residues. Per germline, CDR1 LGHDT and CDR2 YNNKEL (reference sequence). CDR3 sequence reads: CASSLGTGGNTIYF. The CDR3 bases are TGTGCCAGCAGCCTGGGGACAGGGGGAAACACCATATATTTT.

The chain's CDR3 is CASNLPGTVYNEQFF. As DNA, the CDR3 is TGTGCCAGCAACCTCCCCGGGACAGTCTACAATGAGCAGTTCTTC. The J gene is TRBJ2-1, the V gene TRBV11-3; the match to TRBD1 covers 7 bases. There are 15 residues in the CDR3. V was clipped by 7 bases and J by 3 bases; unmatched bases: 9. The germline CDR1 and CDR2 sequences are SGHNT and YENEEA.

V and J are TRBV7-8 and TRBJ1-5, with a tentative D call TRBD1 (5 bases). Germline-derived CDR1 and CDR2 are SGHVS and FQNEAQ. This CDR3 region has 15 residues. The ends were cut back, 4 bases at V and 2 bases at J, with 12 bases in the middle. For the CDR3, the DNA is TGTGCCAGCAGCTGGGGGGGATTTGGCAATCAGCCCCAGCATTTT. It codes for CASSWGGFGNQPQHF.

V gene TRBV27 combines with J gene TRBJ1-1; D possibly corresponds to TRBD1 (5 bases). Per germline, CDR1 MNHEY and CDR2 SMNVEV (reference sequence). CDR3 length equals 14 residues. Trimming took 3 bases from V and 1 from J, leaving 9 bases between them. CDR3 in DNA: TGTGCCAGCAGTTTGAGGGGAGCGAACACTGAAGCTTTCTTT. It is translated as CASSLRGANTEAFF.

The chain uses TRBV30 and TRBJ1-5, with 7 positions matching TRBD1. The trim removed 3 bases at V and 3 bases at J, leaving 5 bases unmatched. The germline V gene encodes CDR1 GTSNPN and CDR2 SVGIG (reference sequence). This CDR3 region has 14 residues. CDR3 loop: CAWRGGGSNQPQHF. The CDR3 bases are TGTGCCTGGAGAGGAGGGGGCTCCAATCAGCCCCAGCATTTT.

In this sample, this clone turned up a few times. This chain uses TRBV7-2 with TRBJ2-1; the match to TRBD1 covers 7 bases. With 5 bases clipped from V and 2 bases from J, the junction kept 6 bases outside the gene matches. This CDR3 comprises 15 residues. Per germline, CDR1 SGHTA and CDR2 FQGNSA. CDR3 sequence: CASSQDRVTYNEQFF. The CDR3 nucleotides read TGTGCCAGCAGCCAAGACAGGGTCACCTACAATGAGCAGTTCTTC.

The chain has TRBV19 and TRBJ1-1; maybe TRBD1 (5 bases). The CDR3 contains 17 residues. The V end was cut by 3 bases, the J end by 4 bases, with 21 bases between. Germline V lookup: CDR1 LNHDA, CDR2 SQIVND (reference sequence). CDR3 protein: CASSIDVGLYSGTEAFF. CDR3 DNA: TGTGCCAGTAGTATCGATGTGGGACTGTATAGTGGCACTGAAGCTTTCTTT. The full variable domain, rest sourced from reference TRBV19 and TRBJ1-1, is DGGITQSPKYLFRKEGQNVTLSCEQNLNHDAMYWYRQDPGQGLRLIYYSQIVNDFQKGDIAEGYSVSREKKESFPLTVTSAQKNPTAFYLCASSIDVGLYSGTEAFFGQGTRLTVV.

The chain is built from TRBV5-1 and TRBJ1-2; perhaps TRBD1 as D (5 bases). V lost 1 base to trimming and J lost 3 bases, with 7 bases between them. The CDR3 contains 13 residues. Germline CDR1 reads SGHRS; CDR2 reads YFSETQ. Here the CDR3 DNA reads TGCGCCAGCAGCTTGCAGGGTGACTATGGCTACACCTTC. Residues: CASSLQGDYGYTF.

The chain recombines TRBV29-1 with TRBJ2-2, with 7 bases matching TRBD1. The CDR3 sequence is 15 residues long. Per germline, CDR1 SQVTM and CDR2 ANQGSEA. The V gene end was trimmed by 7 bases and the J gene end by 0 bases; junction bases not matched to a gene: 8. The CDR3 DNA is TGCAGCGCCCAGGAGACAGGGACGAACACCGGGGAGCTGTTTTTT. Residues: CSAQETGTNTGELFF.

CDR3 DNA sequence: TGTGCCAGCAGCGAAGCGGGAGCGGGGGATACGCAGTATTTT. This encodes CASSEAGAGDTQYF. This sequence joins TRBV9 and TRBJ2-3, with TRBD2 identical over 8 bases. V trimming: 3 bases; J trimming: 6 bases; junction bases outside the gene matches: 6. The germline CDR1 and CDR2 sequences are SGDLS and YYNGEE. This CDR3 has 14 residues.

The V gene is TRBV7-2, the J gene TRBJ2-1; D might be TRBD1 (6 bases). Germline V gene lookup returns CDR1 SGHTA and CDR2 FQGNSA. Trimming removed 7 bases from V and 1 base from J, with 11 bases in between. The CDR3 totals 14 residues. The CDR3 sequence: CASTPQGSYNEQFF. The CDR3 region has the DNA TGTGCCAGCACGCCGCAGGGGTCCTACAATGAGCAGTTCTTC.

The chain joins TRBV12-3 or TRBV12-4 to TRBJ2-7; D might be TRBD2 (5 bases). With 5 bases removed from V and 8 bases from J, the gap between germline ends came to 13 bases. This CDR3 is built from 12 residues. This chain's CDR3 is CASSQRSSQQYF. The CDR3 DNA sequence: TGTGCCAGCAGTCAGCGTTCTAGCCAGCAGTACTTC.

The chain links TRBV7-2 to TRBJ2-3; D call uncertain. Trimming shortened V by 2 bases and J by 7 bases, and 7 bases separated the two germline ends. CDR1 is SGHTA, CDR2 FQGNSA, per germline. The CDR3 length is 12 residues. Here the CDR3 reads CASSLSRNTQYF. The CDR3 nucleotides read TGTGCCAGCAGCTTAAGCAGGAATACGCAGTATTTT.

The genes are TRBV29-1 and TRBJ1-4, with D possibly TRBD1 on 6 matching bases. The V end lost 4 bases, the J end lost 0 bases, and 12 bases lay between the germline ends. CDR3 length: 15 residues. The germline V gene encodes CDR1 SQVTM and CDR2 ANQGSEA. DNA for the CDR3: TGCAGCGTTGTGGAGGGGGTGACAACTAATGAAAAACTGTTTTTT. It translates to CSVVEGVTTNEKLFF.